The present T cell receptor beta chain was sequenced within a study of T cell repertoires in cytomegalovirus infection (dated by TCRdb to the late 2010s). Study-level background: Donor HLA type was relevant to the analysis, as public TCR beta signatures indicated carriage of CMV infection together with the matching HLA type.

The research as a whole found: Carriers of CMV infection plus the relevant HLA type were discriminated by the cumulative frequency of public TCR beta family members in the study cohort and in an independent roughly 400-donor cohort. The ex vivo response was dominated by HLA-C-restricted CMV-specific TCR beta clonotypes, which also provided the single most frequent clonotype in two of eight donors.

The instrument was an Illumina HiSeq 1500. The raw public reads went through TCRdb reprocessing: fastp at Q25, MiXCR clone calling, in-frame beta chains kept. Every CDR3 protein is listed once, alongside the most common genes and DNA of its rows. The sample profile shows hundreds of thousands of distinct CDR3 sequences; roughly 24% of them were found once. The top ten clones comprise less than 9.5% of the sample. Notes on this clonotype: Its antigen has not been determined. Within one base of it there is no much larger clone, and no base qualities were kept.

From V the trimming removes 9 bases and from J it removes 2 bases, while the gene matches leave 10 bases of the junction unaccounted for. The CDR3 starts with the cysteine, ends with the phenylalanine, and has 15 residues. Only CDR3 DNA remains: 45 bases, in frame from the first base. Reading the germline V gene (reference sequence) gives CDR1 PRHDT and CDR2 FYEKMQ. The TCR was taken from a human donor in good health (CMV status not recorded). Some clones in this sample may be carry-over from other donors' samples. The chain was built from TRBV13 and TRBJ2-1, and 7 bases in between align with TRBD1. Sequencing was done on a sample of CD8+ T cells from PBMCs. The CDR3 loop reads CASARGQNTYNEQFF. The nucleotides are TGTGCCAGTGCACGGGGACAGAACACCTACAATGAGCAGTTCTTC.